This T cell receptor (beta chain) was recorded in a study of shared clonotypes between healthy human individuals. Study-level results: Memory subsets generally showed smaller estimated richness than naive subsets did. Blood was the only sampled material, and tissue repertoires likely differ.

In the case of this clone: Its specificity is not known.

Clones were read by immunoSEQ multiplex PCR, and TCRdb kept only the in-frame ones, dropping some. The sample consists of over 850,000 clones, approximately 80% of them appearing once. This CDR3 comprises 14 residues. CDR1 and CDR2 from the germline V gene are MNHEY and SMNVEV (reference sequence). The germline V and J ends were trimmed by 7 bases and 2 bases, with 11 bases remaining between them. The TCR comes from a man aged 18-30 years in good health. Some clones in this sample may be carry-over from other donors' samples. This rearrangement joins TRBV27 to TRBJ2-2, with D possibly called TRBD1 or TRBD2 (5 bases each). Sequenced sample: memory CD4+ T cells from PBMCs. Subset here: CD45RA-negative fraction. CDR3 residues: CASKRGPNTGELFF. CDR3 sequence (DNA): TGTGCCAGCAAAAGGGGACCCAACACCGGGGAGCTGTTTTTT.